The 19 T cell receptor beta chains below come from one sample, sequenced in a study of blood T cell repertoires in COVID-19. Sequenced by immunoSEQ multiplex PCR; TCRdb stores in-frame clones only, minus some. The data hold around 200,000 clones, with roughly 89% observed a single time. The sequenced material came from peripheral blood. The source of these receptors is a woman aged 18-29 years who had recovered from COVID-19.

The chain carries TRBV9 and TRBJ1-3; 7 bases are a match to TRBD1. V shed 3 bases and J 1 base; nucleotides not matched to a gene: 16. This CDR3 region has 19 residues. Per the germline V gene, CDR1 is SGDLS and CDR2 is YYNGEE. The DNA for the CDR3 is TGTGCCAGCAGCGAACCCCAAGGGGGCCCTTCTTTTTCTGGAAACACCATATATTTT. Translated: CASSEPQGGPSFSGNTIYF.

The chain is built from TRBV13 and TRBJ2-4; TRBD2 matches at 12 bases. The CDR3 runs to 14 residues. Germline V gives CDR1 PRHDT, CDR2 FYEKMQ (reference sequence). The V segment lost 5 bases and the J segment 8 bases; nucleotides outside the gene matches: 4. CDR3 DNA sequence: TGTGCCAGCAGCCTCACTAGCGGGAGGCACATTCAGTACTTC. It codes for CASSLTSGRHIQYF.

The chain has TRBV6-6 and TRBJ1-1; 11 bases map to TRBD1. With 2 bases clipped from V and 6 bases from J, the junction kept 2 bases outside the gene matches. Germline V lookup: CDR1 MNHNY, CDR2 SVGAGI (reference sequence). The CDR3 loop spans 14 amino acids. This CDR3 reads CASSYGTGGPEAFF. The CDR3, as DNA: TGTGCCAGCAGTTACGGGACAGGGGGACCTGAAGCTTTCTTT.

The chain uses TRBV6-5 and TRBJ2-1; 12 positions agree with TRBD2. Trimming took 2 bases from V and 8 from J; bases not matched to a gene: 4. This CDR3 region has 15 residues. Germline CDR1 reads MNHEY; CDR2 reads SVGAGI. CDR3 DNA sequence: TGTGCCAGCAGTTACGCGACTAGCGGGAGCCATGAGCAGTTCTTC. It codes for CASSYATSGSHEQFF.

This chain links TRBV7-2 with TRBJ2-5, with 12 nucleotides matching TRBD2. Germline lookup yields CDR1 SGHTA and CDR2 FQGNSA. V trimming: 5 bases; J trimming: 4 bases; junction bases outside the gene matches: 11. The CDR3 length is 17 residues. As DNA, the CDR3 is TGTGCCAGCAGCGCCGACCCGGCTAGCGGGGGGGTAGAGACCCAGTACTTC. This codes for CASSADPASGGVETQYF.

CDR3 protein: CASSLRGRVSGYTF. DNA of the CDR3: TGTGCCAGCAGCTTGAGGGGTCGGGTTTCTGGCTACACCTTC. This chain uses TRBV5-8 with TRBJ1-2, with D tentatively TRBD1 (5 bases). Deletions cut 1 base from V and 7 bases from J, with 14 bases between. The CDR3 runs to 14 residues. Germline lookup yields CDR1 SGHTS and CDR2 YDEGEE.

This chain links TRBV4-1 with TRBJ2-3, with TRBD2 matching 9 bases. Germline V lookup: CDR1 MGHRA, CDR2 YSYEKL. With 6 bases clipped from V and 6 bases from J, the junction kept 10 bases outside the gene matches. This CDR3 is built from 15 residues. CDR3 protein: CASSSGAGGTDTQYF. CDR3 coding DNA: TGCGCCAGCAGTTCGGGAGCGGGGGGTACGGATACGCAGTATTTT.

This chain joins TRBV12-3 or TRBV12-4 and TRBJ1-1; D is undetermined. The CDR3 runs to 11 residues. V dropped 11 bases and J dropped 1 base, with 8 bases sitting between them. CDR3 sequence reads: CAAVGNTEAFF. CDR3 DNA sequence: TGTGCCGCGGTAGGGAACACTGAAGCTTTCTTT.

The CDR3 DNA is TGTGCCAGCAGCCGTGGGGCTATGAACACTGAAGCTTTCTTT. Its protein is CASSRGAMNTEAFF. This chain links TRBV27 with TRBJ1-1; D is perhaps TRBD1 (5 bases). This CDR3 is built from 14 residues. The germline V gene encodes CDR1 MNHEY and CDR2 SMNVEV (reference sequence). V lost 6 bases to trimming and J lost 0 bases, with 11 bases between them.

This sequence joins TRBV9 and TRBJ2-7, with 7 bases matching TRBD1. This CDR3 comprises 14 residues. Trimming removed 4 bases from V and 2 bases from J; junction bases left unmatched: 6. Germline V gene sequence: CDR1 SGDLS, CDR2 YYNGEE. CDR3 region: CASSPGQRPYEQYV. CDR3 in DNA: TGTGCCAGCAGCCCGGGACAGCGCCCCTACGAGCAGTACGTC.

CDR3 bases: TGTGCCAGCAGCTTAGCGGGAGGGAATGAGCAGTTCTTC. The encoded protein is CASSLAGGNEQFF. The V call is TRBV11-2, the J call TRBJ2-1, with 8 positions matching TRBD2. The germline gives CDR1 SGHAT, CDR2 FQNNGV. The CDR3 has 13 amino acids. V shed 1 base and J 7 bases; nucleotides not matched to a gene: 0. Together with reference TRBV11-2 and TRBJ2-1, the CDR3 gives the full variable domain: EAGVAQSPRYKIIEKRQSVAFWCNPISGHATLYWYQQILGQGPKLLIQFQNNGVVDDSQLPKDRFSAERLKGVDSTLKIQPAKLEDSAVYLCASSLAGGNEQFFGPGTRLTVL.

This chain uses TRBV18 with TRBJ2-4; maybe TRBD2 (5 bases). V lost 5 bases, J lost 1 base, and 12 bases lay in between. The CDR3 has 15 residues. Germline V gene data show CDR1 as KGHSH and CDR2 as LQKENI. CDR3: CASSTRESAKNIQYF. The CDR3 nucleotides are TGTGCCAGCTCAACTAGGGAGAGTGCCAAAAACATTCAGTACTTC.

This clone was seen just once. The CDR3 loop reads CASSMGQGNYGYTF. The CDR3, as DNA: TGTGCCAGCAGCATGGGACAGGGGAACTATGGCTACACCTTC. J is TRBJ1-2 and V is TRBV11-2; 10 nucleotides align to TRBD1. Germline-derived CDR1 and CDR2 are SGHAT and FQNNGV. This CDR3 contains 14 residues. V shed 5 bases, J shed 2 bases, and the junction held 2 bases outside the gene matches.

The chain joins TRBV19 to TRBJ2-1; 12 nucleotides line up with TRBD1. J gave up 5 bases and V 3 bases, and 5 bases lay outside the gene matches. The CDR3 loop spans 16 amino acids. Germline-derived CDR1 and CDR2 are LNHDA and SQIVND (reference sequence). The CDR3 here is CASSIRDRGRDNEQFF. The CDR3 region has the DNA TGTGCCAGTAGTATCCGGGACAGGGGGCGTGACAATGAGCAGTTCTTC. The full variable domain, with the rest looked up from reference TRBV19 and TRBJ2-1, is DGGITQSPKYLFRKEGQNVTLSCEQNLNHDAMYWYRQDPGQGLRLIYYSQIVNDFQKGDIAEGYSVSREKKESFPLTVTSAQKNPTAFYLCASSIRDRGRDNEQFFGPGTRLTVL.

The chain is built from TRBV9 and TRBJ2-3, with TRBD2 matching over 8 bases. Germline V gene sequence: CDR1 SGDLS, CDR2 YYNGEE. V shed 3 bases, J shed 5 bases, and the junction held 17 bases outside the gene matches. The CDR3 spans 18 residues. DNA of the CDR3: TGTGCCAGCAGCGCCCGACCTTTTGCGGGAGGAATAGGAGATACGCAGTATTTT. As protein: CASSARPFAGGIGDTQYF.

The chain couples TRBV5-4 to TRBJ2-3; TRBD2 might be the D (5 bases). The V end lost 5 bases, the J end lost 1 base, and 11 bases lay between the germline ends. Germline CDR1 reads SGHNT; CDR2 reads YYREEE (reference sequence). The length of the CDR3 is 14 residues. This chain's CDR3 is CASSREPGTDTQYF. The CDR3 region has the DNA TGTGCCAGCAGTCGGGAACCAGGCACAGATACGCAGTATTTT.

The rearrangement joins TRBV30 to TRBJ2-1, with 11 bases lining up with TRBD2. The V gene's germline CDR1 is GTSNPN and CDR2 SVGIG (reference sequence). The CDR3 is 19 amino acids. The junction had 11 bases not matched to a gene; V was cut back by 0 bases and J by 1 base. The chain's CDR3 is CAWSVPTTSGIWSYNEQFF. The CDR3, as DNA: TGTGCCTGGAGTGTACCGACGACTAGCGGGATTTGGTCCTACAATGAGCAGTTCTTC.

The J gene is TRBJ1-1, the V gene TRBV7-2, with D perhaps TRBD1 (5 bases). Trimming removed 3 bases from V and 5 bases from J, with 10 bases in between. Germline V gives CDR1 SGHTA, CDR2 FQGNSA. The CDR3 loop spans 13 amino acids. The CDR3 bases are TGTGCCAGCAGCTTTGGGGGGAGTACTGAAGCTTTCTTT. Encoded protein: CASSFGGSTEAFF.

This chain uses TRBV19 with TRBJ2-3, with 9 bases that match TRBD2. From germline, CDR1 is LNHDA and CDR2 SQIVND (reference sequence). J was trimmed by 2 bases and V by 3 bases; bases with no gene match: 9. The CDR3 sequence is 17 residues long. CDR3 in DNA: TGTGCCAGTAGTATGAGACCGGGACTAGCTTTCACAGATACGCAGTATTTT. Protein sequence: CASSMRPGLAFTDTQYF.